The 8 T cell receptor beta chains in this list originate from one sample, sequenced in a study of OX40 agonist ivuxolimab in advanced cancers. The table came from immunoSEQ multiplex PCR; TCRdb's copy has only in-frame clones and leaves some out. Of some 49,000 clones in the sample, around 85% were seen once. The source material was CD4+ or CD8+ T cells sorted from blood, sampled in a trial of the OX40 agonist ivuxolimab. These receptors originate from an adult with an advanced solid tumor such as melanoma, head and neck, liver or kidney cancer.

This sequence joins TRBV5-5 and TRBJ2-5; weak D call: TRBD2 (7 bases). The CDR3 has 15 residues. Germline CDR1 reads SGHKS; CDR2 reads YYEKEE (reference sequence). Deletions cut 0 bases from V and 5 bases from J, with 14 bases between. CDR3 DNA sequence: TGTGCCAGCAGCTTGGCGTTGGGGGGGCGCGAGACCCAGTACTTC. This codes for CASSLALGGRETQYF.

The rearrangement joins TRBV7-3 to TRBJ2-3, with 8 positions matching TRBD1. The CDR3 has 16 residues. The germline V gene has CDR1 SGHTA and CDR2 FQGTGA. V was pared by 6 bases and J by 5 bases, with 13 bases of the junction left unmatched. CDR3 residues: CASSQTGLRGQDTQYF. In DNA form, the CDR3 reads TGTGCCAGCAGTCAAACGGGACTCAGGGGGCAAGATACGCAGTATTTT.

The V call is TRBV11-2, the J call TRBJ2-5; D perhaps matches TRBD2 (5 bases). The germline V and J ends were trimmed by 5 bases and 2 bases, with 12 bases remaining between them. In germline, CDR1 is SGHAT, CDR2 FQNNGV. This CDR3 spans 14 amino acids. The CDR3 DNA sequence: TGTGCCAGCAGCCCCGAAAGGGAGCAAGAGACCCAGTACTTC. Its translation: CASSPEREQETQYF.

The chain combines TRBV4-1 with TRBJ2-1; D remains unclear. Germline CDR1 and CDR2: MGHRA and YSYEKL. The germline V and J ends were trimmed by 0 bases and 3 bases, with 6 bases remaining between them. The CDR3 runs to 14 residues. Written as DNA, the CDR3 is TGCGCCAGCAGCCAAGAATACAGCTACAATGAGCAGTTCTTC. This translates into CASSQEYSYNEQFF.

This chain joins TRBV29-1 and TRBJ2-1; the D call may be TRBD1 or TRBD2 (5 bases each). The CDR3 is made up of 14 amino acids. The germline V gene has CDR1 SQVTM and CDR2 ANQGSEA. Trimming took off 7 bases at V and 2 bases at J, with 15 bases between the two ends. The CDR3 coding sequence is TGCAGCGGGGACCGGGACGGACCCTACAATGAGCAGTTCTTC. Its protein is CSGDRDGPYNEQFF.

This clone was seen more than once but under ten times. CDR3 DNA sequence: TGTGCCAGCAGTCCGTCGCAGGGGATGTCCTACGAGCAGTACTTC. This encodes CASSPSQGMSYEQYF. The chain uses TRBV27 and TRBJ2-7; the D gene is possibly TRBD1 (6 bases). Germline CDR1 MNHEY, CDR2 SMNVEV (reference sequence). Trimming took off 5 bases at V and 1 base at J, with 15 bases between the two ends. The CDR3 covers 15 residues.

The genes are TRBV9 and TRBJ1-2, with D possibly being TRBD1 (5 bases). Trimming stripped 3 bases from V and 4 bases from J, with 10 bases between. Germline assignment: CDR1 SGDLS and CDR2 YYNGEE. This CDR3 is 13 amino acids long. CDR3 sequence reads: CASSAGTPYGYTF. Written as DNA, the CDR3 is TGTGCCAGCAGCGCCGGGACCCCCTATGGCTACACCTTC.

This chain uses TRBV19 with TRBJ1-2; maybe TRBD1 (6 bases). V lost 7 bases, J lost 3 bases, and 12 bases lay in between. This CDR3 region has 13 residues. In germline, CDR1 is LNHDA, CDR2 SQIVND (reference sequence). The CDR3 here is CASTQQGDYGYTF. The CDR3 region has the DNA TGTGCCAGTACGCAACAGGGCGACTATGGCTACACCTTC.